The source of this T cell receptor beta chain is a study of human T cells and chemical hapten exposure. Study context: Patch tests put 0.01% DPC on the upper back, and the results were checked at 6 days.

The germline V and J ends were trimmed by 5 bases and 0 bases, with 17 bases remaining between them. This CDR3 is built from 18 residues. In germline, CDR1 is SGHVS, CDR2 FNYEAQ. During construction of the library, unique molecular identifiers were attached to individual cDNA molecules for quantitative, reproducible TCR counting. TCRdb reprocessed the RACE reads via MiXCR and lists one record per CDR3 protein. Of about 380,000 distinct CDR3 sequences in the sample, more than 4.5% are singletons; the top ten hold 2% to 3%. The time point was: pre-sensitization, week 0. This sample's treatment: therapeutic diphenylcyclopropenone sensitization with weekly scalp DPC. Unfractionated whole blood was the source of the extracted total RNA. This clonotype was detected ten times or more.

The sequencing used whole blood, collected in connection with sensitization to the hapten diphenylcyclopropenone (DPC). The clonotype originates from a woman aged 50 to 65 with alopecia areata. Some clones in this sample may be carry-over from other donors' samples. The chain joins TRBV7-6 to TRBJ2-6; weak D call: TRBD2 (5 bases). The CDR3 loop reads CASSLWTGFNSGANVLTF. CDR3 in DNA: TGTGCCAGCAGCCTTTGGACTGGCTTCAACTCTGGGGCCAACGTCCTGACTTTC.